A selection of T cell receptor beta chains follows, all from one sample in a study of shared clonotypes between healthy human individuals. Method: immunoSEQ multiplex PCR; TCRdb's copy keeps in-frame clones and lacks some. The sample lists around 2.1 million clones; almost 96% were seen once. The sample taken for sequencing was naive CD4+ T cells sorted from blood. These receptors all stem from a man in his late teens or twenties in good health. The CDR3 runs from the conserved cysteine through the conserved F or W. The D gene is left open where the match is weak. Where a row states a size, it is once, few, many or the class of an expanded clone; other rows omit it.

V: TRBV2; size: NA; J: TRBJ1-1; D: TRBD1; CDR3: CASGTGVLNTEAFF; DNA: TGTGCCAGCGGGACAGGGGTTTTGAACACTGAAGCTTTCTTT
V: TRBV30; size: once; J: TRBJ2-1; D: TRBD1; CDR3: CAWSVSQGAAFFF; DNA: TGTGCCTGGAGTGTATCCCAGGGGGCGGCGTTTTTCTTC
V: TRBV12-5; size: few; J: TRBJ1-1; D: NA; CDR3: CAWEDSEAFF; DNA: TGTGCTTGGGAGGACTCTGAAGCTTTCTTT
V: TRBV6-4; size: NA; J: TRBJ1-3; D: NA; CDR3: CASSDEEQGSSSGNTIYF; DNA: TGTGCCAGCAGTGACGAGGAACAGGGCTCGAGCTCTGGAAACACCATATATTTT
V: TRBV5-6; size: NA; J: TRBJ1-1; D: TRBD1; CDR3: CASSYFLGTGGTEAFF; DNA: TGTGCCAGCAGCTACTTTCTCGGGACAGGGGGCACTGAAGCTTTCTTT
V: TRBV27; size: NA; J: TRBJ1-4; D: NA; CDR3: CASSGRGSTNEKLFF; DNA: TGTGCCAGCAGTGGGAGAGGATCAACTAATGAAAAACTGTTTTTT
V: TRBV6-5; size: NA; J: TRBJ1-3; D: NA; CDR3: CATISGSGNTIYF; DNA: TGTGCCACCATATCAGGCTCTGGAAACACCATATATTTT
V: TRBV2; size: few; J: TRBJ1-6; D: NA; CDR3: CARDSGYNSPLHF; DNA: TGTGCCAGAGACTCAGGGTATAATTCACCCCTCCACTTT
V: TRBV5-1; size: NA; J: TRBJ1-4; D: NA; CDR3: CASDYRQDREKLFF; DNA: TGCGCCAGCGATTACAGGCAGGATCGGGAAAAACTGTTTTTT
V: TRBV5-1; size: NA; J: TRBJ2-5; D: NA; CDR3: CASSLWSQETQYF; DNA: TGCGCCAGCAGCTTATGGAGTCAAGAGACCCAGTACTTC
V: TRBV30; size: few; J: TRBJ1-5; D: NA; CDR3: CAWSAPPGWNQPQHF; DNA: TGTGCCTGGAGTGCCCCTCCAGGGTGGAATCAGCCCCAGCATTTT
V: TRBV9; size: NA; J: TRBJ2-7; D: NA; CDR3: CASSAGTGTSSYEQYF; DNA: TGTGCCAGCAGCGCGGGAACCGGGACAAGCTCCTACGAGCAGTACTTC
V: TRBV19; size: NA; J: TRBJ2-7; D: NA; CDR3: CASSQRASSYEQYF; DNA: TGTGCCAGTAGTCAGCGGGCAAGCTCCTACGAGCAGTACTTC
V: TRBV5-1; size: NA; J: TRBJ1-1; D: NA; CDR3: CASSLPSAGNTEAFF; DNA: TGCGCCAGCAGCTTACCTTCAGCCGGGAACACTGAAGCTTTCTTT
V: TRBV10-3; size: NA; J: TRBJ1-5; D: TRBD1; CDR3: CAISEPGQGGQPQHF; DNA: TGTGCCATCAGTGAGCCGGGACAGGGCGGGCAGCCCCAGCATTTT
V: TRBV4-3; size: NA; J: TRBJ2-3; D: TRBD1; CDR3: CASSQSGGFSGTDTQYF; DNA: TGCGCCAGCAGCCAATCAGGGGGCTTTAGCGGCACAGATACGCAGTATTTT
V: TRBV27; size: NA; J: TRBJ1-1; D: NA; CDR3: CASGLPTGSQAFF; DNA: TGTGCCAGCGGTCTACCAACAGGAAGTCAAGCTTTCTTT
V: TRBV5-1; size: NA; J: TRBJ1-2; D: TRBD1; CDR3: CASSLAVGTGGLYGYTF; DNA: TGCGCCAGCAGCTTGGCCGTTGGGACAGGGGGACTATATGGCTACACCTTC
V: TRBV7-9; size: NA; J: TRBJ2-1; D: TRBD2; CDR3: CASSLGRTSGTYNEQFF; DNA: TGTGCCAGCAGCTTAGGGAGGACTAGCGGAACCTACAATGAGCAGTTCTTC
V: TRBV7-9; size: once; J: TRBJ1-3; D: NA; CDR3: CASSLDWVAGSSGNTIYF; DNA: TGTGCCAGCAGCTTAGACTGGGTGGCTGGAAGCTCTGGAAACACCATATATTTT
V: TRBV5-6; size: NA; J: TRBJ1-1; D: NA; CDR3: CASSLGMSLMNTEAFF; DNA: TGTGCCAGCAGCTTGGGTATGTCATTGATGAACACTGAAGCTTTCTTT
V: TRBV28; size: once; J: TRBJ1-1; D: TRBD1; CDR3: CASSLIGGTPEAFF; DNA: TGTGCCAGCAGTTTAATAGGGGGCACCCCTGAAGCTTTCTTT
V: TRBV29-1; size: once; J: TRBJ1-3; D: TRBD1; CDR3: CSVSPGTGPNTIYF; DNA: TGCAGCGTTTCCCCCGGGACAGGGCCCAACACCATATATTTT
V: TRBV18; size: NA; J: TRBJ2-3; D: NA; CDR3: CASSPVTGSDTQYF; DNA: TGTGCCAGCTCACCGGTAACTGGCTCAGATACGCAGTATTTT
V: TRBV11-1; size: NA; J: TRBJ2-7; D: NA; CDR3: CASSLRSRGSEQYF; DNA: TGTGCCAGCAGCTTACGATCGAGGGGGAGCGAGCAGTACTTC
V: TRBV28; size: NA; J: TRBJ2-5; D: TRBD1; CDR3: CASSGTGGGETQYF; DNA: TGTGCCAGCAGTGGGACAGGGGGTGGAGAGACCCAGTACTTC
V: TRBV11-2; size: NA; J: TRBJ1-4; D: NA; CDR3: CASSPTGGLTNEKLFF; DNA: TGTGCCAGCAGCCCCACAGGAGGGTTAACTAATGAAAAACTGTTTTTT
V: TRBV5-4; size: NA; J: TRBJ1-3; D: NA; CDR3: CASSLDNYSGNTIYF; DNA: TGTGCCAGCAGCTTGGACAACTACTCTGGAAACACCATATATTTT
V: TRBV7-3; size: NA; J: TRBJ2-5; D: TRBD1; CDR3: CASSPKGQGTETQYF; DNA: TGTGCCAGCAGCCCCAAGGGACAGGGGACGGAGACCCAGTACTTC
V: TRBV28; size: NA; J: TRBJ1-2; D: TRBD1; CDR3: CASSSGGSQGYTF; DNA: TGTGCCAGCAGTTCAGGGGGCAGTCAGGGCTACACCTTC
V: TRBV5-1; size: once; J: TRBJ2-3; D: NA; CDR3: CASSHTTGTDTQYF; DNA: TGCGCCAGCAGCCACACGACAGGCACAGATACGCAGTATTTT
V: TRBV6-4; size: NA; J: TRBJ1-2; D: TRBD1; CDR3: CASRRQGPLNGYTF; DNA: TGTGCCAGCAGGCGACAGGGGCCCCTAAATGGCTACACCTTC
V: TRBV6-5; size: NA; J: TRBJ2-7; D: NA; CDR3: CASLSRRTYEQYF; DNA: TGTGCCAGCCTTTCAAGACGGACCTACGAGCAGTACTTC
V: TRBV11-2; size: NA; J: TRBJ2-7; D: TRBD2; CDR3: CASSATQRGSYEQYF; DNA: TGTGCCAGCAGCGCGACGCAGCGGGGGTCCTACGAGCAGTACTTC
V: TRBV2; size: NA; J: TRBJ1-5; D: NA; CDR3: CASRLSNQPQHF; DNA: TGTGCCAGCAGGCTGTCGAATCAGCCCCAGCATTTT
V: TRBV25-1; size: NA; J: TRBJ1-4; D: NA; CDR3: CASSEYGPSNEKLFF; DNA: TGTGCCAGCAGTGAATATGGGCCGAGTAATGAAAAACTGTTTTTT
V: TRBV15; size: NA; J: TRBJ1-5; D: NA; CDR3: CATSREKGGQPQHF; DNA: TGTGCCACCAGCAGAGAGAAGGGAGGTCAGCCCCAGCATTTT
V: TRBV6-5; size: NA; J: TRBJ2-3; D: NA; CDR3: CASRRLGDTQYF; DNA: TGTGCCAGCAGAAGACTAGGAGATACGCAGTATTTT
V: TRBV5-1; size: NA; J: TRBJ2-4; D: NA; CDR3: CASSSQNIQYF; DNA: TGCGCCAGCAGTTCCCAAAACATTCAGTACTTC
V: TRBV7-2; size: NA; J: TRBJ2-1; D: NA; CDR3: CASSLARVTEQFF; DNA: TGTGCCAGCAGCTTAGCCCGAGTCACCGAGCAGTTCTTC
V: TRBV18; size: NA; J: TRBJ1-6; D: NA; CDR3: CASSPSQGGNSPLHF; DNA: TGTGCCAGCTCACCAAGCCAGGGTGGCAATTCACCCCTCCACTTT
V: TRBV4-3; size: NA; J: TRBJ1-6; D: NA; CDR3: CASSQEFTGSDSSPLHF; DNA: TGCGCCAGCAGCCAAGAGTTTACAGGGAGCGATAGCTCACCCCTCCACTTT
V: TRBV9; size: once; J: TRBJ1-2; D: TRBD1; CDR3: CASSPQTGAVISYGYTF; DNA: TGTGCCAGCAGCCCGCAGACAGGGGCCGTAATCTCCTATGGCTACACCTTC
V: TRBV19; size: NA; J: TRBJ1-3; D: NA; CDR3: CASSRNGDGVSGNTIYF; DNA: TGTGCCAGTAGCCGTAACGGGGACGGAGTCTCTGGAAACACCATATATTTT
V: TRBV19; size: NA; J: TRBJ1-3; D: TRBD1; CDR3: CASSTDRNPGNTIYF; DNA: TGTGCCAGTAGTACGGACAGGAACCCTGGAAACACCATATATTTT
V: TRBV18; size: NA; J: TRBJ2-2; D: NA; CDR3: CASSPGGTITGELFF; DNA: TGTGCCAGCTCACCAGGGGGCACCATCACCGGGGAGCTGTTTTTT
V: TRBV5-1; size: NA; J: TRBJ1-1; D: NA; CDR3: CASSIGQIGEAFF; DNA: TGCGCCAGCAGCATCGGACAGATCGGTGAAGCTTTCTTT
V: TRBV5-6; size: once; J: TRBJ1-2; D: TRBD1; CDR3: CASSLGQGLGGYTF; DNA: TGTGCCAGCAGCTTGGGACAGGGACTGGGGGGCTACACCTTC
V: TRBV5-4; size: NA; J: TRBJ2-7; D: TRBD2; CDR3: CASSLTSGRYEQYF; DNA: TGTGCCAGCAGCTTGACTAGCGGGAGATACGAGCAGTACTTC